Listed below are T cell receptor beta chains from one sample, sequenced in a study of T cells after posttransplantation cyclophosphamide. The repertoire was sequenced with immunoSEQ multiplex PCR; TCRdb's copy has only in-frame clones and lacks some. The repertoire consists of roughly 42,000 clones, with 90% occurring once and the leading ten covering roughly 2.5%. Here the sequenced sample was PBMCs, taken 55 to 70 days after allogeneic stem cell transplant with posttransplant cyclophosphamide. The receptors originated from a male patient over 55 who received an allogeneic stem cell transplant from a related donor and was CMV-positive. Some T cells may trace back to the graft donor. CDR3s include the opening cysteine and the closing phenylalanine or tryptophan. The D gene is left open where the match is weak. Not every row has a clone size; where given, it reads once, few, many or a size class.

d_call j_call clone_size v_call cdr3_nt cdr3_aa
. TRBJ2-3 . TRBV9 TGTGCCAGCAGCCGTCCGAGCACAGATACGCAGTATTTT CASSRPSTDTQYF
. TRBJ1-1 . TRBV4-1 TGCGCCAGCAGGACGGGGGACGGACTGAACACTGAAGCTTTCTTT CASRTGDGLNTEAFF
. TRBJ1-2 . TRBV27 TGTGCCAGCAGACGAAATGTAAGGGGGAGCTATAACTATGGCTACACCTTC CASRRNVRGSYNYGYTF
TRBD1 TRBJ2-7 . TRBV10-3 TGTGCCATCAGTGAGCGGGACAGGCCCTATGAGCAGTACTTC CAISERDRPYEQYF
. TRBJ1-1 . TRBV5-6 TGTGCCAGCAGCTTTCGGAGCGGAGAAGCTTTCTTT CASSFRSGEAFF
. TRBJ1-2 few TRBV6-1 TGTGCCAGCAGTGAATTGACAGGATTAAACTATGGCTACACCTTC CASSELTGLNYGYTF
TRBD1 TRBJ1-6 . TRBV5-1 TGCGCCAGCAGAGACTCCAGACAGGGGAATTCACCCCTCCACTTT CASRDSRQGNSPLHF
TRBD1 TRBJ1-1 . TRBV7-8 TGTGCCAGCAGCGCCCCACAGGGGTCTCACACTGAAGCTTTCTTT CASSAPQGSHTEAFF
TRBD1 TRBJ2-5 . TRBV2 TGTGCCAGCAGGGGACAGGGAGAGACCCAGTACTTC CASRGQGETQYF
TRBD1 TRBJ1-2 . TRBV6-1 TGTGCCAGCAGGAAGCCGGGACAGGGTTCACGTGGCTACACCTTC CASRKPGQGSRGYTF
. TRBJ2-7 . TRBV6-1 TGTGCCATTACGTCGGGTGTCTACTACGAGCAGTACTTC CAITSGVYYEQYF
TRBD1 TRBJ1-1 . TRBV29-1 TGCAGCGTTAAGGTGGGGGACAGGGGGATCACTGAAGCTTTCTTT CSVKVGDRGITEAFF
. TRBJ2-5 . TRBV6-1 TGTGCCAGCAGCCCCCCGGGTGGGTACGAGACCCAGTACTTC CASSPPGGYETQYF
TRBD1 TRBJ2-1 . TRBV6-6 TGTGCCAGCAGCCGGGACAGCGTTTTGGGGCAGTTCTTC CASSRDSVLGQFF
. TRBJ2-1 once TRBV6-1 TGTGCCAGCATAACAGGACCTTCCGGCAATGAGCAGTTCTTC CASITGPSGNEQFF
. TRBJ1-1 . TRBV10-3 TGTGCCATCAGAGAAGGGACTATGAACACTGAAGCTTTCTTT CAIREGTMNTEAFF
TRBD1 TRBJ1-1 . TRBV9 TGTGCCAGCAGCGCCAACACAGGGGTGACTGAAGCTTTCTTT CASSANTGVTEAFF
TRBD1 TRBJ1-2 few TRBV4-1 TGCGCCAGCAGCACCAGGGGGCATGTCGGCTACACCTTC CASSTRGHVGYTF
TRBD1 TRBJ2-3 . TRBV5-1 TGCGCCAGCAGCTTGGTAGGACAGGACACAGATACGCAGTATTTT CASSLVGQDTDTQYF
TRBD1 TRBJ1-6 . TRBV27 TGTGCCAGCAGTCGGGACAGGGACCACAGCTCCTATAATTCACCCCTCCACTTT CASSRDRDHSSYNSPLHF
. TRBJ1-2 once TRBV5-4 TGTGCCAGCAGCAGAGAGTATGGCTACACCTTC CASSREYGYTF
. TRBJ1-5 once TRBV5-1 TGCGCCAGCAGCTTGGAAGGGGGGGACAATCAGCCCCAGCATTTT CASSLEGGDNQPQHF
. TRBJ2-1 . TRBV7-9 TGTGCCAGCACCCTCCGGGAGCAGTTCTTC CASTLREQFF
TRBD1 TRBJ1-1 . TRBV7-9 TGTGCCAGCAGCTTTCAGGGGGCGGGGACTGAAGCTTTCTTT CASSFQGAGTEAFF
TRBD1 TRBJ1-2 . TRBV27 TGTGCCAGCAGTTTCGCTGATACAGGGGTTGGGTTTTTTCTTTATGGCTACACCTTC CASSFADTGVGFFLYGYTF
TRBD1 TRBJ2-7 . TRBV7-9 TGTGCCAGCAGCTTAGCGGTTCTAGGGACAGGGTCCGAGCAGTACTTC CASSLAVLGTGSEQYF
TRBD1 TRBJ1-6 . TRBV7-9 TGTGCCAGCAGCTCCCTCGGAAGGGCGGGGGACAGGGGGCGTCTGGCCCTCCACTTT CASSSLGRAGDRGRLALHF
. TRBJ1-1 . TRBV30 TGTGCCTGGAGTGCCTCCCTTTGGAACACTGAAGCTTTCTTT CAWSASLWNTEAFF
TRBD1 TRBJ1-6 . TRBV19 TGTGCCAGTAGTATCTTCGGGACAGGGGATTCACCCCTCCACTTT CASSIFGTGDSPLHF
. TRBJ1-4 . TRBV25-1 TGTGCCAGCAGTGAGGCAGGGAATGAAAAACTGTTTTTT CASSEAGNEKLFF